The next 8 T cell receptor beta chains were all read from a single sample in a study of T-cell reconstitution after alpha-beta-depleted transplantation in children. The TCRbeta library was prepared with unique molecular identifiers. Each CDR3 protein gets one entry after TCRdb re-called the PCR reads with MiXCR. This table has some 180,000 distinct CDR3 sequences, 6.6% appearing once. The input for sequencing was PBMCs, taken before TCRalphabeta/CD19-depleted stem cell transplant. Receptors were obtained from a boy between 2 and 10 years old with acute lymphoblastic leukemia, due to receive a stem cell transplant.

There are many counts of this clonotype. The chain joins TRBV7-2 to TRBJ2-7, with D unresolved. Trimming stripped 0 bases from V and 5 bases from J, with 8 bases between. Germline loops: CDR1 SGHTA, CDR2 FQGNSA. This CDR3 is built from 13 residues. DNA for the CDR3: TGTGCCAGCAGCTTAGCGCTTATGGACGAGCAGTACTTC. The encoded protein is CASSLALMDEQYF.

This clonotype was observed many times. The chain couples TRBV10-2 to TRBJ2-1, with D possibly called TRBD1 or TRBD2 (5 bases each). CDR1 and CDR2 (germline): WSHSY, SAAADI. The CDR3 sequence is 15 residues long. V lost 6 bases and J 2 bases, leaving 14 bases between the germline ends. CDR3 DNA: TGCGCCAGCAGCTCAGGTGGGGGAACCTACAATGAGCAGTTCTTC. Its translation: CASSSGGGTYNEQFF.

This clonotype was seen ten or more times. V and J are TRBV29-1 and TRBJ1-2; 9 bases are a match to TRBD1. J lost 6 bases, V lost 7 bases, and 12 bases had no gene match. The germline V gene has CDR1 SQVTM and CDR2 ANQGSEA. CDR3 length equals 14 residues. Written as DNA, the CDR3 is TGCAGCGGTTCCGGGACAGGGCATGAGAATGGCTACACCTTC. Protein sequence: CSGSGTGHENGYTF.

Only one count was recorded for this clonotype. V gene TRBV10-2 combines with J gene TRBJ1-2, with no clear D. The CDR3 consists of 14 residues. The germline gives CDR1 WSHSY, CDR2 SAAADI. V was shortened by 3 bases and J by 5 bases, with 13 bases between the two germline ends. The CDR3 bases are TGCGCCAGCAGTGAACACAGACTAAAATATGGCTACACCTTC. This translates into CASSEHRLKYGYTF.

This clonotype was counted only a few times. V and J are TRBV6-2 or TRBV6-3 and TRBJ1-2, with a tentative D call TRBD1 (5 bases). The CDR3 spans 13 residues. V dropped 2 bases and J dropped 7 bases, with 11 bases sitting between them. CDR1 and CDR2 from the germline V gene are MNHEY and SVGEGT. The CDR3 nucleotides are TGTGCCAGCAGTTACAACGGGGCCAGTGGCTACACCTTC. Its translation is CASSYNGASGYTF.

This clonotype was detected many times. The chain has TRBV29-1 and TRBJ2-3, with 7 bases identical to TRBD1. This CDR3 is built from 14 residues. Germline trimming cut 7 bases from V and 0 bases from J; bases unmatched to any gene: 7. Per germline, CDR1 SQVTM and CDR2 ANQGSEA. CDR3 protein: CSANPTGSTDTQYF. The CDR3 nucleotides read TGCAGCGCCAACCCGACAGGGAGCACAGATACGCAGTATTTT.

This clonotype was seen ten or more times. This chain links TRBV29-1 with TRBJ2-1, with D possibly TRBD2 on 6 matching bases. The V and J ends lost 2 bases and 7 bases respectively, with 24 bases between them. Looked up from germline, CDR1 is SQVTM and CDR2 is ANQGSEA. This CDR3 region has 17 residues. CDR3 in amino acids: CSVEYLSGRARENEQFF. The CDR3 bases are TGCAGCGTTGAATACCTTAGCGGCCGAGCTCGGGAGAATGAGCAGTTCTTC.

There are many counts of this clonotype. The chain joins TRBV7-2 to TRBJ2-3; no clear D gene. CDR1 and CDR2 from the germline V gene are SGHTA and FQGNSA. The V end lost 1 base, the J end lost 7 bases, and 9 bases lay between the germline ends. The CDR3 totals 13 residues. The CDR3 is CASSLDEINTQYF. The CDR3 DNA follows: TGTGCCAGCAGCTTAGATGAAATTAATACGCAGTATTTT.